The rows below give T cell receptor beta chains drawn from one sample of a study of shared clonotypes between healthy human individuals. Sequencing was performed with immunoSEQ multiplex PCR; in TCRdb, only in-frame clones are kept and a portion is missing. Among 550,000 to 750,000 clones, about 91% were seen once, and the ten largest hold approximately 24%. Sequencing was done on a sample of naive CD8+ T cells sorted from blood. These receptors were collected from a man aged 25 to 40 in good health. CDR3s include the opening cysteine and the closing phenylalanine or tryptophan. A D gene is named only where the DNA matches it firmly. Expanded clones get a size class; other rows say once, few or many, or leave the size out.

D	V	size	J	CDR3	DNA
.	TRBV7-9	.	TRBJ2-1	CASSPGTEQFF	TGTGCCAGCAGCCCCGGGACAGAGCAGTTCTTC
TRBD1	TRBV4-1	once	TRBJ1-2	CASSQDHGTEYGYTF	TGCGCCAGCAGCCAAGACCACGGGACAGAGTATGGCTACACCTTC
TRBD2	TRBV11-3	once	TRBJ2-7	CASSLGEGRNYEQYF	TGTGCCAGCAGCTTAGGGGAGGGTCGTAACTACGAGCAGTACTTC
.	TRBV27	.	TRBJ2-7	CASSRYSGATNYEQYF	TGTGCCAGCAGTCGATATAGCGGAGCCACTAACTACGAGCAGTACTTC
.	TRBV6-1	.	TRBJ2-7	CASSDFAGPYEQYF	TGTGCCAGCAGTGACTTCGCGGGACCCTACGAGCAGTACTTC
TRBD1	TRBV27	.	TRBJ2-7	CASSLSTGSRHEQYF	TGTGCCAGCAGTTTATCGACAGGGAGTCGCCACGAGCAGTACTTC
.	TRBV7-9	.	TRBJ2-2	CASSSLSGRSTGELFF	TGTGCCAGCAGCTCCCTATCTGGGCGGAGTACCGGGGAGCTGTTTTTT
TRBD2	TRBV4-2	.	TRBJ2-5	CASSQDGPLAGGTKTQYF	TGTGCCAGCAGCCAAGACGGGCCCTTAGCGGGAGGGACGAAGACCCAGTACTTC
TRBD1	TRBV4-1	.	TRBJ2-1	CASSQEGGVYNEQFF	TGCGCCAGCAGCCAAGAAGGGGGCGTCTACAATGAGCAGTTCTTC
TRBD2	TRBV5-8	.	TRBJ2-2	CASSGEGNTGELFF	TGTGCCAGCAGCGGGGAGGGCAACACCGGGGAGCTGTTTTTT
TRBD2	TRBV27	large	TRBJ2-7	CASSIGTSSYEQYF	TGTGCCAGCAGCATAGGGACTAGCTCCTACGAGCAGTACTTC
.	TRBV9	few	TRBJ2-1	CASSVEVSEQFF	TGTGCCAGCAGCGTAGAGGTCAGTGAGCAGTTCTTC
.	TRBV13	.	TRBJ2-2	CASSSGTANTGELFF	TGTGCCAGCAGCTCCGGGACGGCAAACACCGGGGAGCTGTTTTTT